A single sample gave rise to the 17 T cell receptor beta chains below, sequenced in a study of control samples from healthy donors and cancer patients. The table came from immunoSEQ multiplex PCR; TCRdb's copy has only in-frame clones and leaves some out. The table lists approximately 99,000 clones, 82% of them singletons. The sequencing sample was made of blood. The receptors here all came from a man aged 18 to 29 in good health.

The chain uses TRBV19 and TRBJ1-3; possibly TRBD1 for D (5 bases). V lost 3 bases and J lost 0, with 15 bases in between. From germline, CDR1 is LNHDA and CDR2 SQIVND (reference sequence). The length of the CDR3 is 17 residues. The CDR3 protein is CASSIGSRGGSGNTIYF. In DNA form, the CDR3 reads TGTGCCAGTAGTATTGGATCTCGGGGGGGCTCTGGAAACACCATATATTTT.

The V gene is TRBV27, the J gene TRBJ2-5; maybe TRBD2 (5 bases). The V gene's germline CDR1 is MNHEY and CDR2 SMNVEV (reference sequence). V gave up 7 bases and J gave up 4 bases, with 19 bases separating them. This CDR3 comprises 15 residues. The DNA of the CDR3 is TGTGCCAGCAAATTAGTTCGGGGATTTGGAGAGACCCAGTACTTC. As protein: CASKLVRGFGETQYF.

The J gene is TRBJ2-1, the V gene TRBV5-1; TRBD1 might be the D (5 bases). V lost 4 bases, J lost 7 bases, and 9 bases lay in between. The CDR3 is 12 residues long. The V gene's germline CDR1 is SGHRS and CDR2 YFSETQ. The chain's CDR3 is CASSLDTNEQFF. CDR3 DNA: TGCGCCAGCAGCCTGGACACGAATGAGCAGTTCTTC. Variable domain in full (rest from reference TRBV5-1 and TRBJ2-1): KAGVTQTPRYLIKTRGQQVTLSCSPISGHRSVSWYQQTPGQGLQFLFEYFSETQRNKGNFPGRFSGRQFSNSRSEMNVSTLELGDSALYLCASSLDTNEQFFGPGTRLTVL.

The rearrangement links TRBV9 to TRBJ1-3; possibly TRBD1 for D (5 bases). The ends were cut back, 0 bases at V and 2 bases at J, with 9 bases in the middle. The CDR3 contains 15 residues. CDR1 and CDR2 (germline): SGDLS, YYNGEE. The CDR3 DNA is TGTGCCAGCAGCGTAGGGAGAGGGGCTGGAAACACCATATATTTT. Translating it yields CASSVGRGAGNTIYF.

V gene TRBV12-5 combines with J gene TRBJ1-1; 8 nucleotides agree with TRBD1. The CDR3 loop spans 12 amino acids. With 6 bases clipped from V and 10 bases from J, the junction kept 7 bases outside the gene matches. Germline loops: CDR1 LGHNT, CDR2 FRNRAP. CDR3 sequence reads: CASGLTGVPAFF. For the CDR3, the DNA is TGTGCTAGTGGGTTGACAGGGGTTCCAGCTTTCTTT.

In this sample, this clone turned up a few times. V and J are TRBV7-9 and TRBJ1-2; a weak D match, TRBD1 (6 bases). V was clipped by 1 base and J by 5 bases, with 14 bases between them. The CDR3 totals 15 residues. Germline V gene lookup returns CDR1 SEHNR and CDR2 FQNEAQ (reference sequence). The CDR3 loop is CASSLDAGTSYGYTF. The CDR3 DNA sequence: TGTGCCAGCAGCTTAGATGCGGGGACATCTTATGGCTACACCTTC.

This chain uses TRBV6-2 or TRBV6-3 with TRBJ2-2; possible D gene TRBD1, 5 bases. V lost 1 base to trimming and J lost 0 bases, with 15 bases between them. Germline lookup yields CDR1 MNHEY and CDR2 SVGEGT. CDR3 length: 18 amino acids. CDR3 DNA sequence: TGTGCCAGCAGTTACTTAATCTGGGGCAGGGCGAACACCGGGGAGCTGTTTTTT. Protein product: CASSYLIWGRANTGELFF.

This chain joins TRBV19 and TRBJ1-3; TRBD1 is a possible D gene (5 bases). CDR3 length equals 16 residues. Germline V gene data show CDR1 as LNHDA and CDR2 as SQIVND (reference sequence). V dropped 6 bases and J dropped 0 bases, with 15 bases sitting between them. In nucleotides, the CDR3 is TGTGCCAGTAGGGGGGTGGACGGCTACTCTGGAAACACCATATATTTT. It is translated as CASRGVDGYSGNTIYF.

CDR3 bases: TGTGCCAGCAGTGGGGGTTACTATGGCTACACCTTC. It codes for CASSGGYYGYTF. The genes are TRBV25-1 and TRBJ1-2; D is ambiguous. This CDR3 has 12 residues. Germline assignment: CDR1 MGHDK and CDR2 SYGVNS. Trimming took 4 bases from V and 3 from J, leaving 6 bases between them.

The rearrangement links TRBV25-1 to TRBJ2-7; D gene uncertain. Germline CDR1 MGHDK, CDR2 SYGVNS. There are 13 residues in the CDR3. Trimming removed 4 bases from V and 5 bases from J, with 12 bases in between. This CDR3 is CASSAIAEDEQYV. DNA of the CDR3: TGTGCCAGCAGTGCTATCGCCGAAGACGAGCAGTACGTC.

This clone was detected once. The chain employs TRBV30 and TRBJ1-1; a possible D gene is TRBD1 (6 bases). CDR3 length equals 13 residues. Germline V gene sequence: CDR1 GTSNPN, CDR2 SVGIG (reference sequence). V lost 0 bases to trimming and J lost 4 bases, with 9 bases between them. The CDR3 region has the DNA TGTGCCTGGAGTGTCGGGGGGGCCACTGAAGCTTTCTTT. Protein: CAWSVGGATEAFF.

This chain connects TRBV7-2 to TRBJ2-3, with D uncertain. Germline values: CDR1 SGHTA, CDR2 FQGNSA. With 5 bases removed from V and 2 bases from J, the gap between germline ends came to 20 bases. The CDR3 totals 17 residues. In DNA, the CDR3 is TGTGCCAGCAGCCCCACTAACCTGGCGGTTCTCACAGATACGCAGTATTTT. Translation: CASSPTNLAVLTDTQYF.

This rearrangement joins TRBV29-1 to TRBJ2-5; tentative D call: TRBD1 (6 bases). Per the germline V gene, CDR1 is SQVTM and CDR2 is ANQGSEA. With 7 bases removed from V and 4 bases from J, the gap between germline ends came to 16 bases. This CDR3 region has 13 residues. CDR3 sequence: CSALGHRAETQYF. As DNA, the CDR3 is TGCAGCGCCCTGGGACACCGGGCAGAGACCCAGTACTTC.

This clone was seen a handful of times. V is TRBV18 and J is TRBJ2-1; D possibly matches TRBD1 or TRBD2 (6 bases each). CDR3 length: 14 residues. Germline CDR1 reads KGHSH; CDR2 reads LQKENI. The V end lost 2 bases, the J end lost 10 bases, and 15 bases lay between the germline ends. DNA for the CDR3: TGTGCCAGCTCACCAACCGCGAGGGGGGACGAGCAGTTCTTC. Translation: CASSPTARGDEQFF.

The chain is built from TRBV14 and TRBJ2-5; TRBD1 matches at 7 bases. The germline V gene has CDR1 SGHDN and CDR2 FVKESK. Trimming took 3 bases from V and 8 from J; bases not matched to a gene: 3. The CDR3 length is 12 residues. CDR3 nucleotide sequence: TGTGCCAGCAGCCATCGAGGGGGCACCCAGTACTTC. It yields the protein CASSHRGGTQYF. The full variable domain, with the rest looked up from reference TRBV14 and TRBJ2-5, is EAGVTQFPSHSVIEKGQTVTLRCDPISGHDNLYWYRRVMGKEIKFLLHFVKESKQDESGMPNNRFLAERTGGTYSTLKVQPAELEDSGVYFCASSHRGGTQYFGPGTRLLVL.

There are a few counts of this clone. This chain joins TRBV30 and TRBJ1-4; unclear D gene. With 6 bases removed from V and 3 bases from J, the gap between germline ends came to 8 bases. Germline-derived CDR1 and CDR2 are GTSNPN and SVGIG (reference sequence). The CDR3 runs 12 residues. CDR3 coding DNA: TGTGCCTGCAGGCCCGCTAATGAAAAACTGTTTTTT. It specifies CACRPANEKLFF.

The chain recombines TRBV4-3 with TRBJ2-6; possibly TRBD1 for D (5 bases). CDR1 and CDR2 (germline): LGHNA, YSLEER. V lost 4 bases and J 0 bases, leaving 7 bases between the germline ends. CDR3 length equals 15 residues. CDR3 protein: CASSLDSSGANVLTF. The CDR3 nucleotides are TGCGCCAGCAGCCTTGACAGCTCTGGGGCCAACGTCCTGACTTTC.